The TCR beta chain under discussion was sequenced for a study of control samples from healthy donors and cancer patients. Produced via immunoSEQ multiplex PCR; TCRdb's table is partial and in-frame only. Altogether more than 85,000 clones are present, about four fifths being singletons, with the ten largest covering roughly 40%. This CDR3 comprises 16 residues. Germline CDR1 LNHDA, CDR2 SQIVND (reference sequence). V was clipped by 4 bases and J by 2 bases, with 17 bases between them. The chain links TRBV19 to TRBJ1-1; D call uncertain. Material: PBMCs. The source of this sequence is a man between 65 and 85 years old with lung cancer. The CDR3 protein is CASSNPGQTSNTEAFF. CDR3 coding DNA: TGTGCCAGTAGTAATCCCGGGCAGACCAGTAACACTGAAGCTTTCTTT.